This is a list of T cell receptor beta chains from one sample in a study of shared clonotypes between healthy human individuals. The data were produced by immunoSEQ multiplex PCR, yet TCRdb's version contains in-frame clones alone and is incomplete. The data show some 1 million clones, with approximately 76% seen just once and approximately 1.3% held by the top ten. The sequencing input was memory CD4+ T cells sorted from blood. The receptors derive from a man between 18 and 29 years old in good health. Both conserved end residues are part of each CDR3. Each record gives: clone size, J gene, D gene, V gene, CDR3 protein, CDR3 DNA. The D gene is left open where the match is weak. Clone size is not always given. Where it is, it says once, few, many or a class for expanded clones.

NA TRBJ2-1 NA TRBV6-5 CASQTSTAEQFF TGTGCCAGCCAGACTTCCACCGCCGAGCAGTTCTTC
NA TRBJ1-5 TRBD1 TRBV19 CASSPGQGSSWPQHF TGTGCCAGTAGTCCGGGACAGGGGTCTTCCTGGCCCCAGCATTTT
NA TRBJ2-2 NA TRBV6-1 CASSGQPNTGELFF TGTGCCAGCAGTGGACAGCCGAACACCGGGGAGCTGTTTTTT
NA TRBJ2-7 NA TRBV9 CASSPQRGTSYEQYF TGTGCCAGCAGCCCGCAAAGAGGGACCAGCTACGAGCAGTACTTC
NA TRBJ1-5 NA TRBV11-2 CASSLDLNQPQHF TGTGCCAGCAGCTTAGATTTAAATCAGCCCCAGCATTTT
few TRBJ1-3 TRBD1 TRBV27 CASSRRGSGNTIYF TGTGCCAGCAGTCGCAGGGGGTCTGGAAACACCATATATTTT
few TRBJ2-7 TRBD1 TRBV28 CASSSGQGRGQYF TGTGCCAGCAGCTCGGGACAGGGAAGGGGGCAGTACTTC
few TRBJ2-3 NA TRBV9 CASSTGLVSTDTQYF TGTGCCAGCAGCACCGGGCTGGTCAGCACAGATACGCAGTATTTT
few TRBJ1-4 NA TRBV10-2 CASRRGENEKLFF TGCGCCAGCAGGCGGGGGGAGAATGAAAAACTGTTTTTT
NA TRBJ1-4 TRBD1 TRBV19 CASAYRDRVRTNEKLFF TGTGCCAGTGCCTACCGGGACAGGGTACGCACTAATGAAAAACTGTTTTTT
once TRBJ1-1 NA TRBV5-1 CASSAGGPDKEAFF TGCGCCAGCAGCGCGGGTGGGCCCGATAAAGAAGCTTTCTTT
few TRBJ2-3 NA TRBV6-1 CASRGAGTDTQYF TGTGCCAGCAGAGGGGCGGGGACAGATACGCAGTATTTT
NA TRBJ2-7 NA TRBV5-1 CASSLGDPAYEQYF TGCGCCAGCAGCTTAGGAGACCCCGCCTACGAGCAGTACTTC
NA TRBJ1-2 NA TRBV28 CASSSGFGYTF TGTGCCAGCAGTTCAGGGTTTGGCTACACCTTC
many TRBJ2-1 TRBD2 TRBV5-1 CASSPGSGGEYNEQFF TGCGCCAGCAGCCCGGGTAGCGGGGGGGAATACAATGAGCAGTTCTTC
NA TRBJ2-4 TRBD2 TRBV5-6 CASSFSSGGTKNIQYF TGTGCCAGCAGCTTTTCTAGCGGGGGGACCAAAAACATTCAGTACTTC
NA TRBJ2-1 NA TRBV30 CAWSAGNSYNEQFF TGTGCCTGGAGTGCGGGAAATTCCTACAATGAGCAGTTCTTC
few TRBJ1-6 NA TRBV7-9 CASSKNYSPLHF TGTGCCAGCAGCAAAAACTATTCACCCCTCCACTTT
NA TRBJ2-3 NA TRBV7-9 CASSPPREGGTDTQYF TGTGCCAGTTCACCTCCTCGAGAAGGGGGGACAGATACGCAGTATTTT
NA TRBJ2-5 NA TRBV5-1 CASSLAPRFETQYF TGCGCCAGCAGCTTGGCCCCGCGTTTCGAGACCCAGTACTTC
NA TRBJ2-2 NA TRBV6-5 CASSSNTGLHTGELFF TGTGCCAGCAGTTCCAATACCGGGCTACACACCGGGGAGCTGTTTTTT
NA TRBJ1-2 NA TRBV7-2 CASSLEVLSSDGYTF TGTGCCAGCAGCTTAGAAGTACTTTCATCCGATGGCTACACCTTC
NA TRBJ2-1 TRBD2 TRBV6-5 CASRIAGGSYNEQFF TGTGCCAGCAGGATAGCGGGAGGGTCCTACAATGAGCAGTTCTTC
few TRBJ1-2 NA TRBV5-1 CASSLDGANYGYTF TGCGCCAGCAGCTTGGATGGGGCTAACTATGGCTACACCTTC
NA TRBJ2-1 TRBD2 TRBV28 CASFPGGGTNEQFF TGTGCCAGCTTCCCGGGGGGGGGCACCAATGAGCAGTTCTTC
NA TRBJ2-6 NA TRBV30 CAWRTGTLSGANVLTF TGTGCCTGGAGGACAGGGACTCTCTCTGGGGCCAACGTCCTGACTTTC
NA TRBJ2-3 TRBD2 TRBV7-9 CASSLATSADTQYF TGTGCCAGCAGCTTAGCGACTAGCGCAGATACGCAGTATTTT
NA TRBJ2-1 NA TRBV5-4 CASSRYREQFF TGTGCCAGCAGCCGATACAGGGAGCAGTTCTTC
NA TRBJ1-1 NA TRBV11-2 CASSLGLGAGSRVITEAFF TGTGCCAGCAGCTTAGGCCTAGGGGCAGGGTCACGGGTAATCACTGAAGCTTTCTTT
NA TRBJ1-2 NA TRBV7-3 CASSPDKNYGYTF TGTGCCAGCAGCCCAGACAAGAACTATGGCTACACCTTC
NA TRBJ1-6 TRBD1 TRBV30 CAWRAVGGLNSPLHF TGTGCCTGGAGGGCGGTAGGGGGCCTAAATTCACCCCTCCACTTT
many TRBJ1-1 TRBD1 TRBV2 CASSRDRARTEAFF TGTGCCAGCAGTCGGGACAGGGCAAGGACTGAAGCTTTCTTT
NA TRBJ2-7 TRBD1 TRBV11-2 CASRLIRGRGSYEQYF TGTGCCAGCAGATTAATCAGGGGGCGCGGTTCCTACGAGCAGTACTTC
NA TRBJ1-1 NA TRBV5-6 CASSLDLGGTEAFF TGTGCCAGCAGCTTGGATCTGGGGGGCACTGAAGCTTTCTTT
NA TRBJ1-5 NA TRBV7-9 CASSFRRGANQPQHF TGTGCCAGCAGCTTCAGGAGGGGAGCAAATCAGCCCCAGCATTTT
few TRBJ2-5 TRBD1 TRBV19 CASTEGQGARETQYF TGTGCCAGTACCGAAGGACAGGGGGCAAGGGAGACCCAGTACTTC
NA TRBJ2-3 NA TRBV2 CASSGESTDTQYF TGTGCCAGCAGTGGGGAGAGCACAGATACGCAGTATTTT
NA TRBJ1-1 NA TRBV29-1 CSALADGAPEAFF TGCAGCGCCTTAGCGGACGGTGCGCCTGAAGCTTTCTTT
once TRBJ1-6 NA TRBV6-6 CASSPGGAQGSPLHF TGTGCCAGCAGCCCCGGGGGGGCGCAAGGTTCACCCCTCCACTTT
NA TRBJ2-2 NA TRBV27 CASTPGAGTGELFF TGTGCCAGCACCCCCGGAGCAGGGACCGGGGAGCTGTTTTTT
NA TRBJ1-6 NA TRBV23-1 CASSGLSGEEGSPLHF TGCGCCAGCAGTGGGCTATCGGGGGAGGAGGGTTCACCCCTCCACTTT